This T cell receptor (beta chain) was obtained from a study of control samples from healthy donors and cancer patients. Profiled with immunoSEQ multiplex PCR; TCRdb holds only in-frame clones, not every one. The sample records about 110,000 clones, 90% being singletons. The sequenced material came from blood. This TCR came from a human donor in good health. The donor label of this sample is uncertain.

This CDR3 reads CASSLADSEKLFF. The CDR3 coding sequence is TGTGCCAGCAGCTTAGCCGACAGCGAAAAACTGTTTTTT. The rearrangement links TRBV7-2 to TRBJ1-4; a weak D match, TRBD1 (5 bases). CDR1 is SGHTA and CDR2 is FQGNSA in the germline V gene. V shed 0 bases and J shed 8 bases, with 7 bases lying between them. CDR3 length: 13 amino acids.